This TCR beta chain was found in a study of T cell repertoires in cytomegalovirus infection (dated by TCRdb to between 2018 and 2021). In terms of the full investigation: The HLA type of each donor mattered for the analysis, because public TCR beta signatures pointed to carriage of CMV infection along with the matching HLA type.

CDR1 MNHEY and CDR2 SVGAGI were looked up in the germline V gene. V is clipped by 2 bases and J by 1 base, and the sequence between their germline boundaries is 8 bases long. Inclusive of the bounding cysteine and phenylalanine, the CDR3 is 14 residues long. Just the 42-base CDR3 DNA is kept, in frame starting at base 1. As for this clonotype: This clone's antigen is unknown. No base quality information exists; no much larger clone differs at one position.

On the study overall, not on this receptor specifically: The ex vivo response was dominated by HLA-C-restricted CMV-specific TCR beta clonotypes, which also provided the single most frequent clonotype in two of eight donors. In both this cohort and an independent roughly 330-donor cohort, the cumulative frequency of public TCR beta family members distinguished carriers of CMV infection plus the relevant HLA type.

Instrument used: Illumina HiSeq 1500. The public sequencing data were trimmed at Q25 with fastp and processed into clonotypes with MiXCR by TCRdb, which kept only in-frame beta chains. A single entry per CDR3 protein holds the most common genes and DNA from its merged rows. This sample comprises 450,000 to 650,000 distinct CDR3 sequences, 26% of them detected only once. The biggest ten clones account for less than 15% of the sample. Here the chain combines TRBV6-5 and TRBJ1-1; no D gene can be assigned with confidence. This receptor was obtained from a human donor in good health (CMV status not recorded). Some clones in this sample may be carry-over from other donors' samples. Source material: PBMCs. The nucleotide sequence is TGTGCCAGCAGTTACGTAGGTCAGAACACTGAAGCTTTCTTT. It encodes CASSYVGQNTEAFF.